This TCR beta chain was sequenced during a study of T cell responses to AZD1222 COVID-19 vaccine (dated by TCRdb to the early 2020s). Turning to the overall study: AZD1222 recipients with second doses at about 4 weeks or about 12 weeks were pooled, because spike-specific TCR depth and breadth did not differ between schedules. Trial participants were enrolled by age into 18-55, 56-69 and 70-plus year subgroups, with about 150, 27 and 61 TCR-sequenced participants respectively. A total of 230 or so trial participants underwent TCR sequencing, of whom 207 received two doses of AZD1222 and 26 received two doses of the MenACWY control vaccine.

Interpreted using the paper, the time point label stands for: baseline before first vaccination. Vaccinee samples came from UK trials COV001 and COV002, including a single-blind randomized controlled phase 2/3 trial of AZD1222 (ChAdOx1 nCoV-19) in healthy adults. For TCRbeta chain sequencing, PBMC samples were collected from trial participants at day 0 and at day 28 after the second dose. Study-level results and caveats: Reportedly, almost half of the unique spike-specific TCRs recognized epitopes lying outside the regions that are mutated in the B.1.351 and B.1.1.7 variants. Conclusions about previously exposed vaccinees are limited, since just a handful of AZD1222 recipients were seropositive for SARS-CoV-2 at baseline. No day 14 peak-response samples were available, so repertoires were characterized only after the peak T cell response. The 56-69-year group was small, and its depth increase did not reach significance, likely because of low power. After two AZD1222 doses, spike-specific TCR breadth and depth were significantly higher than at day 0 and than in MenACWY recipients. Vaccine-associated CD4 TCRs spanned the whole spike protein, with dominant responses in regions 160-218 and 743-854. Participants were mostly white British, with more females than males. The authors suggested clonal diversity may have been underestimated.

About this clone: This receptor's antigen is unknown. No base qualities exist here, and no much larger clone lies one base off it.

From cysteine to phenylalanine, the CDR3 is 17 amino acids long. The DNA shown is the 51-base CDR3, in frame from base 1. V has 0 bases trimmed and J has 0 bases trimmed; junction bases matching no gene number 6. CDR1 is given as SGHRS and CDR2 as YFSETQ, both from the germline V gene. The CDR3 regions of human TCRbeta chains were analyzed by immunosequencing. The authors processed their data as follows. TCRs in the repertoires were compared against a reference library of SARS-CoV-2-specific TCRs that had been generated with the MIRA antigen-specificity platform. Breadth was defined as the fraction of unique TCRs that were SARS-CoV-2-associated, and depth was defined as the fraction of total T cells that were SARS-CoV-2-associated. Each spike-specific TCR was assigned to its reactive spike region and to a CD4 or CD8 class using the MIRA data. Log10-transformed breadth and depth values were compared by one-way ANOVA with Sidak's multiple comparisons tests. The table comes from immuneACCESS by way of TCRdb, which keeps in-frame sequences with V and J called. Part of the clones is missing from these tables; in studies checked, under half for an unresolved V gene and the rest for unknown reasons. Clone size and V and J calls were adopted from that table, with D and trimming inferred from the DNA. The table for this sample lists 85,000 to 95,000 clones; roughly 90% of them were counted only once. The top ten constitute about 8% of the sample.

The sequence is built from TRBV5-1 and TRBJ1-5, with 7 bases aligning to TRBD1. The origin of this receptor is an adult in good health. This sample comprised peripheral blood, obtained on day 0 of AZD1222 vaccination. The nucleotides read TGCGCCAGCAGCTTGGGGGACAGCTCGAATAGCAATCAGCCCCAGCATTTT. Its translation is CASSLGDSSNSNQPQHF.